One and the same sample provided the 13 T cell receptor beta chains below, sequenced in a study of blood T cell repertoires in COVID-19. Sequencing was performed with immunoSEQ multiplex PCR; in TCRdb, only in-frame clones are kept and a portion is missing. The table shows 260,000 or so clones, with roughly 90% occurring only once. Sequencing used peripheral blood. The source of these receptors is a human donor in a cohort sampled during active COVID-19.

The chain joins TRBV28 to TRBJ2-7; D may be TRBD1 (6 bases). Deletions cut 6 bases from V and 5 bases from J, with 14 bases between. The CDR3 is 13 residues long. Germline CDR1 reads MDHEN; CDR2 reads SYDVKM. CDR3 DNA sequence: TGTGCCAGCAGGGAGACCAGGGGCGACGAGCAGTACTTC. It specifies CASRETRGDEQYF.

The rearrangement joins TRBV4-3 to TRBJ2-4; TRBD2 matches at 11 bases. Germline V gene sequence: CDR1 LGHNA, CDR2 YSLEER. J was trimmed by 3 bases and V by 0 bases; bases with no gene match: 7. CDR3 length: 18 amino acids. CDR3 loop: CASSQDRASGRFKNIQYF. CDR3 bases: TGCGCCAGCAGCCAAGATAGGGCTAGCGGGAGGTTCAAAAACATTCAGTACTTC.

A few counts support this clone. This chain connects TRBV12-3 or TRBV12-4 to TRBJ2-7, with D perhaps matching TRBD2 (5 bases). V lost 0 bases and J 3 bases, leaving 6 bases between the germline ends. The CDR3 runs 13 residues. CDR3 sequence reads: CASSLAGNYEQYF. CDR3 DNA: TGTGCCAGCAGTTTAGCCGGGAACTACGAGCAGTACTTC.

Only one count was recorded for this clone. CDR3 nucleotide sequence: TGTGCCACCCTCCCCGGAGGACCAACTACTGAAGCTTTCTTT. This encodes CATLPGGPTTEAFF. The chain uses TRBV5-4 and TRBJ1-1; D not certain. V was trimmed by 9 bases and J by 5 bases, leaving 20 bases between them. This CDR3 region has 14 residues. The germline gives CDR1 SGHNT, CDR2 YYREEE (reference sequence).

The genes are TRBV19 and TRBJ2-7, with 8 bases that match TRBD2. The J segment lost 1 base and the V segment lost 1 base, leaving 6 bases of the junction unmatched. Looked up from germline, CDR1 is LNHDA and CDR2 is SQIVND (reference sequence). The CDR3 runs to 16 residues. This CDR3 is CASSIGSGGASYEQYF. The CDR3 coding sequence is TGTGCCAGTAGTATAGGGAGCGGGGGAGCGTCCTACGAGCAGTACTTC.

The gene calls are TRBV6-5 and TRBJ1-3, with D uncertain. Germline assignment: CDR1 MNHEY and CDR2 SVGAGI. The CDR3 has 14 residues. Trimming left V 4 bases short and J 4 bases short, with 11 bases between. The CDR3 DNA is TGTGCCAGCAGTTCCCCCTTAGAGGGAAACACCATATATTTT. Protein: CASSSPLEGNTIYF.

The J gene is TRBJ1-1, the V gene TRBV6-2 or TRBV6-3; D remains unclear. V was cut by 4 bases and J by 2 bases, with 17 bases left in between. CDR1 and CDR2 (germline): MNHEY, SVGEGT. The CDR3 has 16 amino acids. In DNA form, the CDR3 reads TGTGCCAGCAGTTTCGGGGAACGGGTGGTTAACACTGAAGCTTTCTTT. Amino acids: CASSFGERVVNTEAFF.

The chain employs TRBV6-1 and TRBJ1-5; tentative D call: TRBD1 (5 bases). Trimming removed 1 base from V and 11 bases from J, with 27 bases in between. Germline values: CDR1 MNHNS, CDR2 SASEGT. The CDR3 has 18 residues. The CDR3 DNA follows: TGTGCCAGCAGTGAAGAGAACCGGGACTTCCTGGGGAGTTTGGCCCAGCATTTT. This sequence encodes CASSEENRDFLGSLAQHF.

This chain joins TRBV3-1 (or the pseudogene TRBV3-2) and TRBJ1-1; 7 positions agree with TRBD1. This CDR3 contains 19 residues. The germline gives CDR1 LGHDT, CDR2 YNNKEL (reference sequence). Trimming took 2 bases from V and 4 from J; bases not matched to a gene: 19. CDR3 residues: CASSQPSAIARGCGTEAFF. DNA of the CDR3: TGTGCCAGCAGCCAACCATCCGCTATAGCCAGGGGGTGCGGCACTGAAGCTTTCTTT.

The gene calls are TRBV18 and TRBJ1-2; D possibly corresponds to TRBD1 (6 bases). Trimming left V 8 bases short and J 5 bases short, with 18 bases between. The CDR3 is 14 residues long. Germline V gene data show CDR1 as KGHSH and CDR2 as LQKENI. Here the CDR3 reads CASGPTGTGYGYTF. The CDR3 nucleotides read TGTGCCAGCGGACCTACAGGGACGGGTTATGGCTACACCTTC.

The chain employs TRBV28 and TRBJ2-7; no clear D. V was clipped by 8 bases and J by 0 bases, with 11 bases between them. The CDR3 loop spans 13 amino acids. CDR1 and CDR2 (germline): MDHEN, SYDVKM. CDR3 region: CASQPPDSYEQYF. As DNA, the CDR3 is TGTGCCAGCCAACCCCCAGACTCCTACGAGCAGTACTTC. The full variable domain, in which reference TRBV28 and TRBJ2-7 provide the parts outside the CDR3, is DVKVTQSSRYLVKRTGEKVFLECVQDMDHENMFWYRQDPGLGLRLIYFSYDVKMKEKGDIPEGYSVSREKKERFSLILESASTNQTSMYLCASQPPDSYEQYFGPGTRLTVT.

The chain links TRBV4-1 to TRBJ2-7; 8 nucleotides line up with TRBD2. The J segment lost 2 bases and the V segment lost 4 bases, leaving 10 bases of the junction unmatched. Germline values: CDR1 MGHRA, CDR2 YSYEKL. CDR3 size: 16 residues. CDR3 protein: CASSPPSKRGTYEQYF. The DNA for the CDR3 is TGCGCCAGCAGCCCCCCGTCCAAGCGGGGGACCTACGAGCAGTACTTC.

This chain links TRBV11-2 with TRBJ2-3, with 12 positions matching TRBD1. CDR3 length: 14 residues. V was pared by 6 bases and J by 4 bases, with 2 bases of the junction left unmatched. Germline V gene data show CDR1 as SGHAT and CDR2 as FQNNGV. The CDR3 loop is CASRGDRGPDTQYF. CDR3 coding DNA: TGTGCCAGCAGAGGGGACAGGGGGCCAGATACGCAGTATTTT.